The sample holds many counts of the clone carrying this T cell receptor beta chain. Its antigen is as yet unknown. Criteria for exclusion of patients were uncontrolled infection, other autoimmune disease, pregnancy or lactation. The ends were cut back, 3 bases at V and 6 bases at J, with 16 bases in the middle. Germline V gives CDR1 SGHKS, CDR2 YYEKEE (reference sequence). This CDR3 is 14 amino acids long. This sample stems from a study of T cells in Graves' hyperthyroidism and ophthalmopathy. TCR beta CDR3 region amplification was performed from RNA transcripts. The HTBI primer set drove a first-round RT-PCR of the TCR CDR3. TCRdb re-derived calls from the multiplex PCR reads in MiXCR, one entry per CDR3 protein. The sample has around 580,000 distinct CDR3 sequences; approximately 44% are singletons. Study-level results: In the blood, most expanded thyroid clonotypes above 0.001 appeared as well. The model identified upcoming ophthalmopathy a median approximately six months ahead of onset. In the analysis, a 13 V-J model separated ophthalmopathy from stable hyperthyroidism.

The chain couples TRBV5-5 to TRBJ2-7; D possibly corresponds to TRBD2 (6 bases). The sequence came from a woman aged 18-29 years with Graves' hyperthyroidism. Sequencing was performed on peripheral blood or thyroid tissue (not recorded which). The CDR3 here is CASSSGLETPEQYF. CDR3 nucleotide sequence: TGTGCCAGCAGCTCGGGACTCGAAACACCCGAGCAGTACTTC.